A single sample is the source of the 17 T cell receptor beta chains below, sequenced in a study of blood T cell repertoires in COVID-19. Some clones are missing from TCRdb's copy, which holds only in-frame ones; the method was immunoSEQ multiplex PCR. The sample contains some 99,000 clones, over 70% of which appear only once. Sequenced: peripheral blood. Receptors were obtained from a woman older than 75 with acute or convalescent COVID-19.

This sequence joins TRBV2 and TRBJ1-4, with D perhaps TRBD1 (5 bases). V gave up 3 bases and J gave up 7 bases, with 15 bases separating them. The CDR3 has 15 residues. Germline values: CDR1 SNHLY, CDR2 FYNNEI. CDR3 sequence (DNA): TGTGCCAGCAGTGACCGGGGGGGATCAGGTGAAAAACTGTTTTTT. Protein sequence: CASSDRGGSGEKLFF.

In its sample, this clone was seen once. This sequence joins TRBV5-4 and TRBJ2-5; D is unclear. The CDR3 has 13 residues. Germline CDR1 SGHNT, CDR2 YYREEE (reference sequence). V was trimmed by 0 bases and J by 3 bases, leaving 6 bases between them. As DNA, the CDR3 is TGTGCCAGCAGCTTGGGGCTAGAAGAGACCCAGTACTTC. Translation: CASSLGLEETQYF.

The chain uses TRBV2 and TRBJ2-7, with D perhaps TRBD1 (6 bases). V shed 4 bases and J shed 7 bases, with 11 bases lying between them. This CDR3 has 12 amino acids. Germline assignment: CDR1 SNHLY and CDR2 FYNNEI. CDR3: CASSVRGLEQYF. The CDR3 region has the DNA TGTGCCAGCAGTGTCAGGGGTCTGGAGCAGTACTTC.

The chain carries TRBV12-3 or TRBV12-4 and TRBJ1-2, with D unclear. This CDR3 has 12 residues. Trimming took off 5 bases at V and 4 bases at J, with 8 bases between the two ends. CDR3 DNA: TGTGCCAGCAGTGACGGGAGCTATGGCTACACCTTC. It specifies CASSDGSYGYTF.

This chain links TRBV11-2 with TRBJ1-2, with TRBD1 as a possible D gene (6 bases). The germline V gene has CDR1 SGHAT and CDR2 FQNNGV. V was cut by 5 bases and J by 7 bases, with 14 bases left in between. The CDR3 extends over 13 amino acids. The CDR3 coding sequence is TGTGCCAGCAGCCCCGACTTGACAGGTGGCTACACCTTC. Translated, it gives CASSPDLTGGYTF.

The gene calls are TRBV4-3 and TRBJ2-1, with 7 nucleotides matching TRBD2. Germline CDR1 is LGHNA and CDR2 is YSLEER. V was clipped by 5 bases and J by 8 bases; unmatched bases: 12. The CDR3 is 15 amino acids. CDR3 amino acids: CASSGSGEATDEQFF. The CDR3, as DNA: TGCGCCAGCAGCGGCAGCGGGGAGGCCACGGATGAGCAGTTCTTC.

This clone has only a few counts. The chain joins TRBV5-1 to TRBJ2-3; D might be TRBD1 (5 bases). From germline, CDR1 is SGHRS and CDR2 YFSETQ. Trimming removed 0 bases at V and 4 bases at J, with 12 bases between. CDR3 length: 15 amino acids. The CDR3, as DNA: TGCGCCAGCAGCTTGGAGGGCAGGGTGGCAGATACGCAGTATTTT. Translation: CASSLEGRVADTQYF.

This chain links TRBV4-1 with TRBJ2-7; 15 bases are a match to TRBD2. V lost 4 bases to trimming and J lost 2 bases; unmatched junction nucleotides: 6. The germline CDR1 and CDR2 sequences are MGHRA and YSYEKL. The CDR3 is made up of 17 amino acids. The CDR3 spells CASSPSGTSGGPYEQYV. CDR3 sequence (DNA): TGCGCCAGCAGCCCAAGCGGGACTAGCGGGGGGCCCTACGAGCAGTACGTC.

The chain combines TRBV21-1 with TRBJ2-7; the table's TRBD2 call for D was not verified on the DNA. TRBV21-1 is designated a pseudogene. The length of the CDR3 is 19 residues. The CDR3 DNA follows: TGTGCCAGCAGTAAAAAAGCGACTAGCGGGGACCCCCCCACCTACGAGCAGTACGTC. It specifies CASSKKATSGDPPTYEQYV.

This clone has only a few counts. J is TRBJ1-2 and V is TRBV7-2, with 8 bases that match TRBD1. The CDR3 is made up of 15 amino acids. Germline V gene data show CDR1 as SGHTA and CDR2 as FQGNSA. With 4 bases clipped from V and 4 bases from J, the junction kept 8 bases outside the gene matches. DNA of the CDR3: TGTGCCAGCAGCTCACGGACAGGGTCGGGCTATGGCTACACCTTC. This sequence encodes CASSSRTGSGYGYTF. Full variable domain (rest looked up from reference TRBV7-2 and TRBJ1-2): GAGVSQSPSNKVTEKGKDVELRCDPISGHTALYWYRQSLGQGLEFLIYFQGNSAPDKSGLPSDRFSAERTGGSVSTLTIQRTQQEDSAVYLCASSSRTGSGYGYTFGSGTRLTVV.

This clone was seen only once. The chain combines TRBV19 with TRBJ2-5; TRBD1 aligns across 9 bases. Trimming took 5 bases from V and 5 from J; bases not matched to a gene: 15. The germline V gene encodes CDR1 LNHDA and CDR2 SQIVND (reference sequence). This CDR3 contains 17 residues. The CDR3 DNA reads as TGTGCCAGTAGTCCGGGAAGTACAGGGGGCGCTCAGGAGACCCAGTACTTC. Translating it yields CASSPGSTGGAQETQYF. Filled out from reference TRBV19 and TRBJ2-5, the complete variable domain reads DGGITQSPKYLFRKEGQNVTLSCEQNLNHDAMYWYRQDPGQGLRLIYYSQIVNDFQKGDIAEGYSVSREKKESFPLTVTSAQKNPTAFYLCASSPGSTGGAQETQYFGPGTRLLVL.

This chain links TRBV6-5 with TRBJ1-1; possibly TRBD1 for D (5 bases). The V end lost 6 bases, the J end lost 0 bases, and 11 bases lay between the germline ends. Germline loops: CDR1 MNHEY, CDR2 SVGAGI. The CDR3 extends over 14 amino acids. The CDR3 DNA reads TGTGCCAGCAGCCCCAGGGCTATGAACACTGAAGCTTTCTTT. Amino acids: CASSPRAMNTEAFF.

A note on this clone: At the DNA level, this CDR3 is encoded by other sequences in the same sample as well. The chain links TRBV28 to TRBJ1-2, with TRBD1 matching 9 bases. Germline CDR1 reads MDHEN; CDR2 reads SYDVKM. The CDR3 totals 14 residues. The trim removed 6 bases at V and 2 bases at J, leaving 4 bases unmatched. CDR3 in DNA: TGTGCCAGCAGCCCACAGGGGGCGAACTATGGCTACACCTTC. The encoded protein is CASSPQGANYGYTF.

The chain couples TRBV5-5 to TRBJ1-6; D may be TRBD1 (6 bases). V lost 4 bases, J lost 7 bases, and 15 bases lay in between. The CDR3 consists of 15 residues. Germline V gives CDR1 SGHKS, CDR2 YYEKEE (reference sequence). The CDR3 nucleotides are TGTGCCAGCAGCCTATCCGGGACAAAGAATTCACCCCTCCACTTT. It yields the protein CASSLSGTKNSPLHF.

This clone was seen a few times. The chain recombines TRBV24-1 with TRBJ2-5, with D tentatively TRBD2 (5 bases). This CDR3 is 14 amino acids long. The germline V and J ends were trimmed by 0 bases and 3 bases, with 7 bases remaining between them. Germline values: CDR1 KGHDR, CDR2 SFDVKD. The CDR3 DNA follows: TGTGCCACCAGTGATTTGGCGCGGGAAGAGACCCAGTACTTC. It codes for CATSDLAREETQYF.

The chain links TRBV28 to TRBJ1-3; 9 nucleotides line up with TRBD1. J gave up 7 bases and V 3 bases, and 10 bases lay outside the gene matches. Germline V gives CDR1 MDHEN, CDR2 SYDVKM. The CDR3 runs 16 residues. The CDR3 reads CASSFAGTGKGNTIYF. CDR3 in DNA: TGTGCCAGCAGTTTCGCCGGGACAGGGAAAGGGAACACCATATATTTT.

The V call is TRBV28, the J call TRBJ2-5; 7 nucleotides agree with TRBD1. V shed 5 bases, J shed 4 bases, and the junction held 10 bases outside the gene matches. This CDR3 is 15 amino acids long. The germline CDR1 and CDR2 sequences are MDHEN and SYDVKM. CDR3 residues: CASSPTRTGGETQYF. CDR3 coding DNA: TGTGCCAGCAGTCCCACCCGGACAGGAGGAGAGACCCAGTACTTC.